The 9 T cell receptor beta chains below come from one sample, sequenced in a study of blood T cell repertoires in COVID-19. Generated by immunoSEQ multiplex PCR, the TCRdb table keeps only in-frame clones and is missing some. Here the sample spans 300,000 to 350,000 clones, 80% to 95% being singletons. The sample consisted of peripheral blood. The receptors derive from a woman in her twenties or thirties with COVID-19, enrolled during active disease.

The V gene is TRBV4-2, the J gene TRBJ1-5; TRBD1 is a possible D gene (5 bases). Germline V gene lookup returns CDR1 LGHNA and CDR2 YNFKEQ. The CDR3 runs to 16 residues. The ends were cut back, 0 bases at V and 3 bases at J, with 12 bases in the middle. The CDR3 sequence is CASSQDLAGLNQPQHF. The CDR3 DNA reads as TGTGCCAGCAGCCAAGATTTGGCAGGGCTCAATCAGCCCCAGCATTTT.

This chain joins TRBV5-1 and TRBJ2-3, with TRBD1 matching over 7 bases. The CDR3 spans 16 residues. The germline V gene has CDR1 SGHRS and CDR2 YFSETQ. V dropped 2 bases and J dropped 2; count of bases not matched to a gene: 8. CDR3 protein: CASSFQKGQYTDTQYF. The CDR3 coding sequence is TGCGCCAGCAGCTTCCAAAAGGGACAGTACACAGATACGCAGTATTTT. Full variable domain (missing parts from reference TRBV5-1 and TRBJ2-3): KAGVTQTPRYLIKTRGQQVTLSCSPISGHRSVSWYQQTPGQGLQFLFEYFSETQRNKGNFPGRFSGRQFSNSRSEMNVSTLELGDSALYLCASSFQKGQYTDTQYFGPGTRLTVL.

V gene TRBV4-2 combines with J gene TRBJ2-2, with D perhaps TRBD1 (5 bases). Germline V gives CDR1 LGHNA, CDR2 YNFKEQ. The CDR3 has 12 amino acids. Trimming took 8 bases from V and 6 from J, leaving 10 bases between them. DNA for the CDR3: TGTGCCAGCTCCCAGGGCTCCGGGGAGCTGTTTTTT. The encoded protein is CASSQGSGELFF.

This clone came up a few times. V gene TRBV27 combines with J gene TRBJ1-4; 7 bases map to TRBD1. The trim removed 6 bases at V and 1 base at J, leaving 8 bases unmatched. This CDR3 has 16 amino acids. Germline V gene lookup returns CDR1 MNHEY and CDR2 SMNVEV (reference sequence). CDR3 DNA: TGTGCCAGCAGGACGAATCGACAGGGAACTAATGAAAAACTGTTTTTT. Translating gives CASRTNRQGTNEKLFF.

DNA of the CDR3: TGTGCCAGCAGCTCGCGCGGAGGGGCCACAGATACGCAGTATTTT. It codes for CASSSRGGATDTQYF. This rearrangement joins TRBV11-2 to TRBJ2-3; D is possibly TRBD2 (6 bases). Trimming shortened V by 4 bases and J by 2 bases, and 13 bases separated the two germline ends. CDR3 length: 15 residues. Germline-derived CDR1 and CDR2 are SGHAT and FQNNGV.

The V call is TRBV30, the J call TRBJ2-2, with D perhaps matching TRBD1 (6 bases). CDR1 is GTSNPN and CDR2 is SVGIG in the germline V gene (reference sequence). V lost 3 bases to trimming and J lost 6 bases, with 14 bases between them. CDR3 length equals 14 residues. CDR3 sequence: CAWSPRGMAGELFF. CDR3 bases: TGTGCCTGGAGCCCCAGGGGTATGGCCGGGGAGCTGTTTTTT. Together with reference TRBV30 and TRBJ2-2, the CDR3 gives the full variable domain: SQTIHQWPATLVQPVGSPLSLECTVEGTSNPNLYWYRQAAGRGLQLLFYSVGIGQISSEVPQNLSASRPQDRQFILSSKKLLLSDSGFYLCAWSPRGMAGELFFGEGSRLTVL.

The CDR3 region has the DNA TGTGCCAGCAGACCCGGGACAGGGATTAATCAGCCCCAGCATTTT. Its translation: CASRPGTGINQPQHF. The chain employs TRBV2 and TRBJ1-5, with TRBD1 matching 9 bases. Germline CDR1 reads SNHLY; CDR2 reads FYNNEI. The junction had 7 bases not matched to a gene; V was cut back by 6 bases and J by 4 bases. The CDR3 runs 15 residues. Drawing the rest from reference TRBV2 and TRBJ1-5, the complete variable domain is EPEVTQTPSHQVTQMGQEVILRCVPISNHLYFYWYRQILGQKVEFLVSFYNNEISEKSEIFDDQFSVERPDGSNFTLKIRSTKLEDSAMYFCASRPGTGINQPQHFGDGTRLSIL.

Comments on this clone: Compared with germline, one end of the junction differs, possibly owing to a read error. This chain links TRBV6-6 with TRBJ2-4; 12 nucleotides line up with TRBD2. The CDR3 loop spans 13 amino acids. Germline CDR1 and CDR2: MNHNY and SVGAGI (reference sequence). The chain's CDR3 is CASSYRLAGVSDF. CDR3 coding DNA: TGTGCCAGCAGTTACAGACTAGCGGGAGTTTCTGACTTC.

The CDR3 loop is CASSLTRETQYF. CDR3 in DNA: TGTGCCAGCAGCCTAACTAGAGAGACCCAGTACTTC. This chain joins TRBV11-2 and TRBJ2-5, with D perhaps TRBD2 (5 bases). The CDR3 extends over 12 amino acids. The V gene lost 5 bases and the J gene lost 4 bases, with 8 bases spanning the gap. Germline-derived CDR1 and CDR2 are SGHAT and FQNNGV.